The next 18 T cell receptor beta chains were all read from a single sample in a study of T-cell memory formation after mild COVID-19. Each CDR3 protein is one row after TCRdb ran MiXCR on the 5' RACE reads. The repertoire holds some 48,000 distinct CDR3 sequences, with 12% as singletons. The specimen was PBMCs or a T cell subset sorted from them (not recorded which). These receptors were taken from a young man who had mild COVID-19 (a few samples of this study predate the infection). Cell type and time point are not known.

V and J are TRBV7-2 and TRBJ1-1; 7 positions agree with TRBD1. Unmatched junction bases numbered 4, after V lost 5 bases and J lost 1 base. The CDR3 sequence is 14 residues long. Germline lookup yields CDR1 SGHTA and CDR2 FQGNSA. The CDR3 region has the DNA TGTGCCAGCAGCGAGGGACAGACGAACACTGAAGCTTTCTTT. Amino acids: CASSEGQTNTEAFF.

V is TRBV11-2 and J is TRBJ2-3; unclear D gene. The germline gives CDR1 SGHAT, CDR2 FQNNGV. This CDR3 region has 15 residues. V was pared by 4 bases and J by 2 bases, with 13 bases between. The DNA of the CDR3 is TGTGCCAGCAGCTACCGTACTCTGCTCACAGATACGCAGTATTTT. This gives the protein CASSYRTLLTDTQYF.

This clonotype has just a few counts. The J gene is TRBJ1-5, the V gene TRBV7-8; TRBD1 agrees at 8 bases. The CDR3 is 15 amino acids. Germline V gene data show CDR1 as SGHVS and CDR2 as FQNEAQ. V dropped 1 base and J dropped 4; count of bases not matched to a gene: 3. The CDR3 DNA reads TGTGCCAGCAGCTTAGGAGGACAGGGTAATCAGCCCCAGCATTTT. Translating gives CASSLGGQGNQPQHF.

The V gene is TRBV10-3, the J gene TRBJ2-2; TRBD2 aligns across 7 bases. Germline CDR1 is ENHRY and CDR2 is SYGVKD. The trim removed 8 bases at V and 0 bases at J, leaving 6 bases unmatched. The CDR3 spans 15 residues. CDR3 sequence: CAIGRGGSNTGELFF. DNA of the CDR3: TGTGCCATCGGTCGGGGAGGGTCGAACACCGGGGAGCTGTTTTTT.

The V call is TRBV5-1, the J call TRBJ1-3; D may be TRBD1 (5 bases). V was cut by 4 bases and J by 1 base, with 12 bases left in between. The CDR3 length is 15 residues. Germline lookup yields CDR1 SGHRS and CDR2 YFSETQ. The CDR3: CASSPAGVSGNTIYF. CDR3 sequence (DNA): TGCGCCAGCAGCCCGGCGGGGGTTTCTGGAAACACCATATATTTT.

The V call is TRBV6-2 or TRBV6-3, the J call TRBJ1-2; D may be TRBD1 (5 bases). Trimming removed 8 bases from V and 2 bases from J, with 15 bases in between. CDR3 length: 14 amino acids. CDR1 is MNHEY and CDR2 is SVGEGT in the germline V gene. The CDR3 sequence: CASVIGHLNYGYTF. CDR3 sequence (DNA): TGTGCCAGCGTAATAGGACACTTAAACTATGGCTACACCTTC.

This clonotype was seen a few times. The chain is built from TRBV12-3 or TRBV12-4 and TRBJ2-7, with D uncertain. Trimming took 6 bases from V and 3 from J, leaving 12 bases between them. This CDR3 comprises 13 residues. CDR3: CASRNEYRYEQYF. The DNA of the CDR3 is TGTGCCAGCAGGAATGAATACCGCTACGAGCAGTACTTC.

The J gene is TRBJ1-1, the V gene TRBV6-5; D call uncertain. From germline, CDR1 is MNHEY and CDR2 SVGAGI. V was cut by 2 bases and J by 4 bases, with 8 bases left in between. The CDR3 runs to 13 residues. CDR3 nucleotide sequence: TGTGCCAGCAGTTACCGGGTGATCACTGAAGCTTTCTTT. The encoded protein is CASSYRVITEAFF.

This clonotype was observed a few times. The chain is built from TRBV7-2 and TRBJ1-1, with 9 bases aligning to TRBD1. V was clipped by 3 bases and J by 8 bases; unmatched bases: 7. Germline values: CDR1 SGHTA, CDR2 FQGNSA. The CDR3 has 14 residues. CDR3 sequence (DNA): TGTGCCAGCAGCTTGCACCGGGACAGGGTCGAAGCTTTCTTT. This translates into CASSLHRDRVEAFF.

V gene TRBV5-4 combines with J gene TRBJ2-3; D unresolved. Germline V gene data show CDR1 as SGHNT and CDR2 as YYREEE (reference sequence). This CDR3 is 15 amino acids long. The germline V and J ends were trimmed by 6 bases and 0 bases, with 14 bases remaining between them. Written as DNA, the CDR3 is TGTGCCAGCACCATGGGCGGCCGAAGCACAGATACGCAGTATTTT. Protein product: CASTMGGRSTDTQYF.

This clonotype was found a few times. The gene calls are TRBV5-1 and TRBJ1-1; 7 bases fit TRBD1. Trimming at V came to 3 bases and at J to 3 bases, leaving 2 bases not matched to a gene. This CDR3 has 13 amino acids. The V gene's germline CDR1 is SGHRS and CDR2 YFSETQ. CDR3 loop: CASSYTGDTEAFF. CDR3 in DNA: TGCGCCAGCAGCTACACAGGGGACACTGAAGCTTTCTTT.

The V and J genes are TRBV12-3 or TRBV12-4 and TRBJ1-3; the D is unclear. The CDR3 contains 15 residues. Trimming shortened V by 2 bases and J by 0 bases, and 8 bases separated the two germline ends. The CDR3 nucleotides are TGTGCCAGCAGTTTAACAGTCGGCTCTGGAAACACCATATATTTT. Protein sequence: CASSLTVGSGNTIYF.

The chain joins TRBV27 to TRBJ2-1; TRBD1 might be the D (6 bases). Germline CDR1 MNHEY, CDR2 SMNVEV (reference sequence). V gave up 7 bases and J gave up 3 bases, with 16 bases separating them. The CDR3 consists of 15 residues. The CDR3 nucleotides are TGTGCCAGCACCTCCTCCGGGACACGCTACAATGAGCAGTTCTTC. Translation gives CASTSSGTRYNEQFF.

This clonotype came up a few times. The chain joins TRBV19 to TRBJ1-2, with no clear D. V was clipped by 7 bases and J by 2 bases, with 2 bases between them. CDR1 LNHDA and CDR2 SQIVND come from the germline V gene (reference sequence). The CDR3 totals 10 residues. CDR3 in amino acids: CASKNYGYTF. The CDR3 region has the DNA TGTGCCAGTAAGAACTATGGCTACACCTTC.

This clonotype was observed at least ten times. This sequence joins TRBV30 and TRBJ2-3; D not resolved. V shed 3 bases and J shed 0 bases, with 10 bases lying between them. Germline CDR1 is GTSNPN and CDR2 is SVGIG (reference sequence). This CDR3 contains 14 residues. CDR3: CAWRSSYSTDTQYF. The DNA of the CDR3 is TGTGCCTGGAGGTCCAGCTATAGCACAGATACGCAGTATTTT.

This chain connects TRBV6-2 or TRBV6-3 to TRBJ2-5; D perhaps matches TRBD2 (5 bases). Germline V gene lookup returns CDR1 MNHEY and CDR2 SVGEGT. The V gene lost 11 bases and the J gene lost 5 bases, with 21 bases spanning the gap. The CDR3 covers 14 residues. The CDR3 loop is CAAESRSRGETQYF. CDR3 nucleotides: TGTGCCGCCGAGTCTCGCTCGCGCGGGGAGACCCAGTACTTC.

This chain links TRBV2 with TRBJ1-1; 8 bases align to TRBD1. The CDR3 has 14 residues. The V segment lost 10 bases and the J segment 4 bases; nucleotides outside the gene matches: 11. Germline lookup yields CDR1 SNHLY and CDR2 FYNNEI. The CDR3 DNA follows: TGTGCCACCCGCCAAGAGACAGGGGCCACTGAAGCTTTCTTT. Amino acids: CATRQETGATEAFF.

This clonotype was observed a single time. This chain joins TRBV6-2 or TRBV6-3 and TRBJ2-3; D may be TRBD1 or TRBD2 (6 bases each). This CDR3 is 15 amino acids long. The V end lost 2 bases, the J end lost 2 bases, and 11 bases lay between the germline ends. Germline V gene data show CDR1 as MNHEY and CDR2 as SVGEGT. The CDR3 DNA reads TGTGCCAGCAGTTACGTCGGGGGCTCCACAGATACGCAGTATTTT. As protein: CASSYVGGSTDTQYF.